One and the same sample provided the 13 T cell receptor beta chains below, sequenced in a study of radiation and T cells in renal cell carcinoma (dated by TCRdb to the early 2020s). Library generation was performed with the immunoSEQ multiplex PCR assay. The source is immuneACCESS, and TCRdb retained only in-frame sequences with V and J called. Part of the clones is not carried over; for the studies checked, unresolved V genes explain less than half of this, and the remainder is unexplained. This sample lists under 150,000 clones; approximately 80% were detected once. The ten largest clones represent under 2.5% of the sample. The intended sense of this specimen's time point label: blood 2 weeks post-SBRT. This specimen's treatment or condition label, per the study, means: 15 Gy SBRT to primary tumor, nephrectomy 4 weeks later. The sample here was blood, taken from a patient whose treatment included radiotherapy and nephrectomy. All receptors derive from a woman aged 55-70 years with renal cell carcinoma.

V and J are TRBV5-1 and TRBJ2-2; D gene unclear. This CDR3 has 15 amino acids. V was shortened by 4 bases and J by 7 bases, with 17 bases between the two germline ends. CDR1 and CDR2 (germline): SGHRS, YFSETQ. CDR3 region: CASSLLDGSNGELFF. The CDR3 DNA sequence: TGCGCCAGCAGCCTCTTGGACGGCTCCAACGGGGAGCTGTTTTTT.

This chain joins TRBV19 and TRBJ2-1, with D maybe TRBD1 (6 bases). This CDR3 is built from 14 residues. V was shortened by 9 bases and J by 0 bases, with 12 bases between the two germline ends. CDR1 LNHDA and CDR2 SQIVND come from the germline V gene (reference sequence). The CDR3: CASKDRSSYNEQFF. In DNA form, the CDR3 reads TGTGCCAGCAAAGACAGGAGCTCCTACAATGAGCAGTTCTTC.

This clone occurred a few times. This chain connects TRBV2 to TRBJ1-2; TRBD1 agrees at 7 bases. Looked up from germline, CDR1 is SNHLY and CDR2 is FYNNEI. The ends lost 6 bases at V and 5 bases at J; junction bases unmatched: 6. CDR3 length equals 13 residues. CDR3 sequence reads: CASSADREYGYTF. The CDR3 coding sequence is TGTGCCAGCAGCGCTGACAGGGAATATGGCTACACCTTC.

V gene TRBV28 combines with J gene TRBJ1-2; 8 bases are a match to TRBD1. Germline values: CDR1 MDHEN, CDR2 SYDVKM. The CDR3 has 13 amino acids. With V trimmed by 6 bases and J by 8 bases, 8 bases remained unmatched. This CDR3 is CASSPDRARGYTF. CDR3 bases: TGTGCCAGCAGCCCGGACAGGGCTCGGGGCTACACCTTC.

This chain connects TRBV27 to TRBJ1-4, with D perhaps TRBD1 (5 bases). Trimming left V 5 bases short and J 0 bases short, with 10 bases between. Germline V lookup: CDR1 MNHEY, CDR2 SMNVEV (reference sequence). The CDR3 is made up of 15 amino acids. The CDR3 here is CASSTTGATNEKLFF. The CDR3, as DNA: TGTGCCAGCAGTACTACAGGCGCAACTAATGAAAAACTGTTTTTT.

V gene TRBV6-6 combines with J gene TRBJ1-2, with a tentative D call TRBD1 (5 bases). Germline CDR1 reads MNHNY; CDR2 reads SVGAGI (reference sequence). The CDR3 totals 13 residues. With 9 bases removed from V and 3 bases from J, the gap between germline ends came to 14 bases. The DNA for the CDR3 is TGTGCCAGTGCCTGGGGGGAGGACTATGGCTACACCTTC. This gives the protein CASAWGEDYGYTF.

The V and J genes are TRBV2 and TRBJ1-6, with 11 bases identical to TRBD1. Germline assignment: CDR1 SNHLY and CDR2 FYNNEI. The J segment lost 6 bases and the V segment lost 7 bases, leaving 11 bases of the junction unmatched. The CDR3 is 17 residues long. The CDR3 nucleotides are TGTGCCAGCACCCTAATTGGACAGGGGGCGAGTAATTCACCCCTCCACTTT. It translates to CASTLIGQGASNSPLHF.

The genes are TRBV30 and TRBJ2-1; 8 bases fit TRBD2. V gave up 6 bases and J gave up 2 bases; unmatched junction bases: 9. The CDR3 has 15 residues. The V gene's germline CDR1 is GTSNPN and CDR2 SVGIG (reference sequence). The CDR3 bases are TGTGCCTGCCTGGGAGCGGGAGTGCCCTACAATGAGCAGTTCTTC. The encoded protein is CACLGAGVPYNEQFF.

The rearrangement joins TRBV4-1 to TRBJ2-3, with 8 positions matching TRBD2. Unmatched junction bases numbered 8, after V lost 6 bases and J lost 6 bases. The length of the CDR3 is 14 residues. Germline V lookup: CDR1 MGHRA, CDR2 YSYEKL. The CDR3 DNA reads as TGCGCCAGCAGTCGTAGCGGGGTAGGGGATACGCAGTATTTT. Protein: CASSRSGVGDTQYF.

This clone was seen just once. The rearrangement uses TRBV5-1 and TRBJ2-1; D is unresolved. V shed 3 bases and J shed 4 bases, with 14 bases lying between them. There are 15 residues in the CDR3. Per germline, CDR1 SGHRS and CDR2 YFSETQ. The CDR3 protein is CASSSAGLDYNEQFF. The CDR3 region has the DNA TGCGCCAGCAGCTCGGCAGGTCTGGATTACAATGAGCAGTTCTTC. The variable domain in full, with the rest retrieved from reference TRBV5-1 and TRBJ2-1, is KAGVTQTPRYLIKTRGQQVTLSCSPISGHRSVSWYQQTPGQGLQFLFEYFSETQRNKGNFPGRFSGRQFSNSRSEMNVSTLELGDSALYLCASSSAGLDYNEQFFGPGTRLTVL.

V gene TRBV2 combines with J gene TRBJ1-6; maybe TRBD1 (6 bases). The germline CDR1 and CDR2 sequences are SNHLY and FYNNEI. The CDR3 runs 14 residues. The V end was cut by 5 bases, the J end by 7 bases, with 12 bases between. CDR3 coding DNA: TGTGCCAGCAGTCTCCGGGACACCAATTCACCCCTCCACTTT. Translated: CASSLRDTNSPLHF.

In its sample, this clone was seen once. This chain joins TRBV27 and TRBJ1-1; tentative D call: TRBD1 (6 bases). The CDR3 contains 15 residues. Trimming left V 5 bases short and J 1 base short, with 14 bases between. The germline gives CDR1 MNHEY, CDR2 SMNVEV (reference sequence). The CDR3 is CASSPWTATNTEAFF. The CDR3 DNA reads as TGTGCCAGCAGTCCGTGGACAGCTACGAACACTGAAGCTTTCTTT.

The chain has TRBV19 and TRBJ2-1, with no clear D. Trimming stripped 5 bases from V and 0 bases from J, with 11 bases between. Germline assignment: CDR1 LNHDA and CDR2 SQIVND (reference sequence). The CDR3 extends over 15 amino acids. CDR3 protein: CASSVGDSSYNEQFF. The DNA for the CDR3 is TGTGCCAGTAGTGTTGGAGATAGCTCCTACAATGAGCAGTTCTTC.